What follows describes a single TCR beta chain. Its antigen is unidentified. Second-dose recipients at about 4 or about 12 weeks were treated as one pooled group. Trimming cost V 4 bases and J 4 bases; bases outside gene matches: 5. This CDR3 contains 14 residues. CDR1 is MGHRA and CDR2 is YSYEKL in the germline V gene. This specimen belongs to a study of T cell responses to AZD1222 COVID-19 vaccine. Study results and limitations: Spike-specific TCR breadth rose after two AZD1222 doses, and depth rose as well. Researchers report vaccine-associated CD4 TCRs spanning spike, with dominance at 160-218 and 743-854. Baseline serology detected seropositivity in only a handful of AZD1222 recipients.

Only in-frame clones appear in the TCRdb table, and some are missing; sequencing was by immunoSEQ multiplex PCR. The repertoire holds 250,000 to 300,000 clones, with 90% to 95% as singletons. Sequenced material: peripheral blood, taken 28 days after the second AZD1222 dose. This chain links TRBV4-1 with TRBJ2-7; 9 positions match TRBD1. The clonotype originates from an adult who received the AZD1222 COVID-19 vaccine. The CDR3 protein is CASSPPDRGYEQYF. The DNA for the CDR3 is TGCGCCAGCAGCCCTCCGGACAGGGGTTACGAGCAGTACTTC.